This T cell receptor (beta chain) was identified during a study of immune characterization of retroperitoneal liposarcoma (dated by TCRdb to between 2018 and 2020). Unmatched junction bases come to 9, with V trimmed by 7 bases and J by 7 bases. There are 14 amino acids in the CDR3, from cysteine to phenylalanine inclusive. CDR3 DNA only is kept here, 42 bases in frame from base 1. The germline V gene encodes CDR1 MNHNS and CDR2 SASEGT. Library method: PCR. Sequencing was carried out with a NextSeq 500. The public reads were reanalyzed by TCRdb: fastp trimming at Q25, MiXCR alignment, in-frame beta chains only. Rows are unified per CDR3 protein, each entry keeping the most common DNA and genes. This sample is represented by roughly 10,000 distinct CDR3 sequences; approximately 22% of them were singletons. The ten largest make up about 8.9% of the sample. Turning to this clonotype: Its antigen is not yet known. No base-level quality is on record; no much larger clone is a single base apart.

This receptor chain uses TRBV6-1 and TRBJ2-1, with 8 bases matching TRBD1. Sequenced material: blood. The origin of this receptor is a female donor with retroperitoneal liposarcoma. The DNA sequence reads TGTGCCAGCATCGACGCCGGGGACAGGAATGAGCAGTTCTTC. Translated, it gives CASIDAGDRNEQFF.